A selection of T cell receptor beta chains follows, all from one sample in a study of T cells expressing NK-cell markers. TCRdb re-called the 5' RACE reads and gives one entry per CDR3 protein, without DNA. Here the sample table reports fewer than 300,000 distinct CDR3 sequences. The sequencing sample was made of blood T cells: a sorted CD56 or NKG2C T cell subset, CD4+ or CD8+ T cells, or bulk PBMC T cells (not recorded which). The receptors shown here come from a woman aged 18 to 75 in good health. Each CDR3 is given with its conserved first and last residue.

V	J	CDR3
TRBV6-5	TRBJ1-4	CASSYRVGQNEKLFF
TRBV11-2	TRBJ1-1	CASSLSGHTGAEAFF
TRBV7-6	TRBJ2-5	CASLGFSSETQYF
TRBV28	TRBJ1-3	CASSLAAGGHSGNTIYF
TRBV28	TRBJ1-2	CASSSRPRQGEGYYGYTF
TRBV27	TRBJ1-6	CASSPRFRSSYNSPLHF
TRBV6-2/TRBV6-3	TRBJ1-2	CASIPLWGGASYTF
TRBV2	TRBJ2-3	CASSRTGNADTQYF
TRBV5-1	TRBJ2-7	CASSATGERDEQYF
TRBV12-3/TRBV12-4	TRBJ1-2	CASSFQGPDYGYTF
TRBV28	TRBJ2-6	CASSPPASGLSGANVLTF
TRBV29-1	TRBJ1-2	CSVTGGLAYGYTF
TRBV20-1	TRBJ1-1	CSATNTGTTEAFF
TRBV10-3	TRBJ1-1	CAISALQGNTEAFF
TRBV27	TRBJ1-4	CASSLLSRGPLGGGEKLFF
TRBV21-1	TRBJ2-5	CASSKGPPARETQYF
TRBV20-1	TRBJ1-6	CSARPGQLPLHF
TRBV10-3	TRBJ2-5	CAISESGVRETQYF
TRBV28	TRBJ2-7	CASSFGLRIKTYEQYF
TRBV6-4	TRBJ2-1	CASSDSGAPLNEQFF
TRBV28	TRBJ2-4	CASSPSLGKNIQYF
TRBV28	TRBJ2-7	CASSFGLAGGLDEQYF
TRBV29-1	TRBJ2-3	CSVPVPSTDTQYF
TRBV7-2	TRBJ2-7	CASSRSGSKNEQYF
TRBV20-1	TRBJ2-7	CSASRREDYEQYF
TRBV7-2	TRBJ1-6	CASSLAGVRPLHF
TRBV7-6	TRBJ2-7	CASSPKASYSGTSGQGEQYF
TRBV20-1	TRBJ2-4	CSALGGGHVAKNIQYF
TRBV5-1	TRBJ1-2	CASSLNGQLINYGYTF
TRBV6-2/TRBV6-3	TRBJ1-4	CASSYPGSTTNEKLFF
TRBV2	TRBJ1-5	CASSILTGGGNQPQHF
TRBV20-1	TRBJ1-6	CSARVGEVGSPLHF
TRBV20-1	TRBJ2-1	CSARDLGQGPEQFF
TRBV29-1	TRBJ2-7	CSVDWGRDEQYF
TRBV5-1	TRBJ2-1	CASSRNSGGPSYNEQFF
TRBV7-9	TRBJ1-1	CASSPVGQSLKAFF
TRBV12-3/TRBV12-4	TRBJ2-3	CASSDSGRTDTQYF
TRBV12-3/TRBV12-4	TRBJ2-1	CASSLSGRTSYNEQFF
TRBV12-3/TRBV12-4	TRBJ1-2	CASSLVLSNYGYTF
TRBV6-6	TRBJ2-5	CASSRKETQYF
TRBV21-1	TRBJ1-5	CASRIRDRDNQPQHF
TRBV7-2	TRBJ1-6	CASSLAPGSPLHF
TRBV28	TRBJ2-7	CASSFGAGLFEWYEQYF
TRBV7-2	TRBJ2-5	CASSLVRPSGQETQYF
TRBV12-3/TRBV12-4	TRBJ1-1	CASSFWQGTEAFF
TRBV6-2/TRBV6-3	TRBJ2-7	CASSDPGTGIYEQYF
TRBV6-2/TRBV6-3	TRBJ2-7	CASSFRGVREQYF